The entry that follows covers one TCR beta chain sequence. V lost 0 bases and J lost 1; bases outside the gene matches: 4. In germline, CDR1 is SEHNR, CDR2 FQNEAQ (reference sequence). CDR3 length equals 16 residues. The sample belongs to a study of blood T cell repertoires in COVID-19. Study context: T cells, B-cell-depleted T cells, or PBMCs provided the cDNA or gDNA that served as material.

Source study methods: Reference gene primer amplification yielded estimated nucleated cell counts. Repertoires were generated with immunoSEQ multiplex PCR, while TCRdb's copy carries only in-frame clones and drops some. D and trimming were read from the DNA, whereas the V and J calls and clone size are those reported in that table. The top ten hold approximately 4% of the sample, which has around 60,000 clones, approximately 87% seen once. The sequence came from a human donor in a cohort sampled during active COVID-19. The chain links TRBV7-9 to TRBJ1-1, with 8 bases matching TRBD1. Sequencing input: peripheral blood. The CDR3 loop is CASSLAGDRSNTEAFF. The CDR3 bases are TGTGCCAGCAGCTTAGCGGGGGACAGGTCGAACACTGAAGCTTTCTTT.